Sequencing of this T cell receptor (beta chain) was carried out in a study of T cell responses to AZD1222 COVID-19 vaccine. The table came from immunoSEQ multiplex PCR; TCRdb's copy has only in-frame clones and leaves some out. The table lists approximately 190,000 clones, approximately 91% of them singletons, with 0.99% in the top ten. This clone was counted a single time. As yet, its antigen is unknown. General study points: Mapped onto spike, vaccine-associated CD4 TCRs spanned it and were dominant at 160-218 and 743-854. Targeting of unmutated variant regions was reportedly seen in nearly half of spike-specific TCRs. Donors were largely white British and mainly female; clonal diversity was possibly underestimated. The study identified only six AZD1222 recipients as seropositive at baseline.

Germline CDR1 and CDR2: LNHDA and SQIVND (reference sequence). The V and J ends lost 6 bases and 6 bases, in that order; junction bases with no gene match: 7. This CDR3 spans 16 amino acids. The TCR was taken from an adult in good health. V is TRBV19 and J is TRBJ1-6; 11 positions match TRBD1. This sample comprised peripheral blood, obtained on day 0 of AZD1222 vaccination. The chain's CDR3 is CASRVYGTGGNSPLHF. The CDR3 nucleotides read TGTGCCAGTAGGGTCTACGGGACAGGGGGTAATTCACCCCTCCACTTT.